A single sample is the source of the 7 T cell receptor beta chains below, sequenced in a study of blood T cell repertoires in COVID-19. Repertoires were generated with immunoSEQ multiplex PCR, while TCRdb's copy carries only in-frame clones and drops some. This sample has about 59,000 clones; 91% occur once, and the top ten carry 8.6%. The sequencing sample was made of peripheral blood. The source is a human donor in a cohort sampled during active COVID-19.

This rearrangement joins TRBV5-6 to TRBJ2-1; 9 nucleotides match TRBD2. V lost 2 bases and J lost 3; bases outside the gene matches: 3. CDR3 length equals 15 residues. CDR1 and CDR2 from the germline V gene are SGHDT and YYEEEE. CDR3: CASSFGTSNYNEQFF. CDR3 DNA sequence: TGTGCCAGCAGCTTCGGGACTAGCAACTACAATGAGCAGTTCTTC.

The gene calls are TRBV2 and TRBJ2-2; 7 bases agree with TRBD2. The germline V gene has CDR1 SNHLY and CDR2 FYNNEI. The CDR3 spans 16 residues. Trimming cost V 3 bases and J 4 bases; bases outside gene matches: 8. As DNA, the CDR3 is TGTGCCAGCAGTGATAGGGGAGGGTGGACCACCGGGGAGCTGTTTTTT. It yields the protein CASSDRGGWTTGELFF.

The chain couples TRBV28 to TRBJ2-4; 8 nucleotides line up with TRBD1. The CDR3 covers 12 residues. Germline CDR1 and CDR2: MDHEN and SYDVKM. The V and J ends lost 2 bases and 13 bases, in that order; junction bases with no gene match: 4. CDR3 DNA sequence: TGTGCCAGCAGTTTACTGCAGGGGGCGCAGTACTTC. Translation: CASSLLQGAQYF.

The chain recombines TRBV27 with TRBJ2-7; maybe TRBD1 (5 bases). The ends were cut back, 4 bases at V and 1 base at J, with 11 bases in the middle. Germline V gene lookup returns CDR1 MNHEY and CDR2 SMNVEV (reference sequence). The CDR3 is 14 residues long. As DNA, the CDR3 is TGTGCCAGCAGTTGGGGCATAGGATCCTACGAGCAGTACTTC. Translation: CASSWGIGSYEQYF.

The chain employs TRBV7-3 and TRBJ1-1, with D perhaps TRBD1 (5 bases). This CDR3 is built from 14 residues. V was cut by 4 bases and J by 1 base, with 10 bases left in between. Germline assignment: CDR1 SGHTA and CDR2 FQGTGA. DNA for the CDR3: TGTGCCAGCAGCTCCCAGGGCACGAACACTGAAGCTTTCTTT. Translating gives CASSSQGTNTEAFF.

The chain combines TRBV7-2 with TRBJ2-1; possible D gene TRBD2, 5 bases. The CDR3 is 12 residues long. V lost 5 bases to trimming and J lost 7 bases, with 9 bases between them. Germline V gives CDR1 SGHTA, CDR2 FQGNSA. CDR3: CASSPDLNEQFF. Here the CDR3 DNA reads TGTGCCAGCAGCCCGGACTTGAATGAGCAGTTCTTC.

The rearrangement uses TRBV5-1 and TRBJ1-3; the D gene is possibly TRBD1 (6 bases). The ends were cut back, 4 bases at V and 1 base at J, with 9 bases in the middle. Germline V gene lookup returns CDR1 SGHRS and CDR2 YFSETQ. This CDR3 is built from 14 residues. The chain's CDR3 is CASSTTGSGNTIYF. Written as DNA, the CDR3 is TGCGCCAGCAGCACTACAGGGTCTGGAAACACCATATATTTT.